This entry describes one TCR beta chain. Its cognate antigen is unknown. These data belong to a study of T cell clusters in autoimmune cytopenias. Turning to the study itself: TRB sequencing had a median about 49,000 reads and 2,350 distinct clonotypes per sample.

Multiplex touch-down PCR amplified TRB using TRB-A and TRB-B pools in one tube. From the multiplex PCR reads, TCRdb lists one entry per CDR3 protein and no DNA. The data include about 6,800 distinct CDR3 sequences; the top ten clones carry under 30%. CDR1 is DFQATT and CDR2 is SNEGSKA in the germline V gene (reference sequence). The CDR3 contains 14 residues. Notes on the study in general: Active autoimmune hepatitis patients had roughly 3-fold fewer exclusive TRB clusters than healthy donors. TRB repertoire shifts in secondary cytopenia and chronic lymphocytic leukemia mostly reflected lymphoma, not autoimmunity. Physiological T cell clusters of healthy donors were apparently absent in primary autoimmune cytopenia patients.

Tens of thousands of genome equivalents of blood DNA were amplified for TRB. Sequenced input: peripheral blood. The V gene is TRBV20-1, the J gene TRBJ1-2; TCRdb gives TRBD1 as the D gene, but with no DNA this cannot be confirmed. This TCR was sampled from a human donor with an autoimmune cytopenia or autoimmune hepatitis (not recorded which). The CDR3 protein is CSASQGQGDYGYTF.